These T cell receptor beta chains were read from a single sample in a study of patients and donors after allogeneic stem cell transplantation. Using its own MiXCR run on the RT-PCR reads, TCRdb lists one record per CDR3 protein. Found here are approximately 61,000 distinct CDR3 sequences, about 14% of them singletons; the top ten hold around 30%. The sample was blood, either unsorted or a sorted T cell fraction (not recorded which). Receptors originate from a human donor who was either an allogeneic HSCT recipient or a stem cell or donor lymphocyte infusion donor (not recorded which). It is not recorded whose cells these are; they may come from a transplant donor. The CDR3 runs from the conserved cysteine through the conserved F or W. Each record gives: D gene, clone size, V gene, J gene, CDR3 DNA, CDR3 protein. A D gene is named only where the DNA matches it firmly. Rows give clone size only sometimes, using once, few, many, or a class for an expanded clone.

>.|many|TRBV24-1|TRBJ1-2
TGTGCCACCAGTGATGGGGACGGCAACTATGGCTACACCTTC
CATSDGDGNYGYTF
>.|many|TRBV3-1|TRBJ1-1
TGTGCCAGCAGCCAAGGTCCGAGATATAAAGCTTTCTTT
CASSQGPRYKAFF
>.|few|TRBV7-9|TRBJ2-7
TGTGCCAGCAGCGGGGAGATGACAGGTTCCTCCTACGAGCAGTACTTC
CASSGEMTGSSYEQYF
>.|.|TRBV10-1|TRBJ2-7
TGCGCCAGCAGTGAATACAGGGCTTACGCGCAGTACTTC
CASSEYRAYAQYF
>.|many|TRBV12-3/TRBV12-4|TRBJ1-1
TGTGCCAGCAGTTTTTATGAACAGCGGGACACTGAAGCTTTCTTT
CASSFYEQRDTEAFF
>.|.|TRBV7-8|TRBJ2-1
TGTGCCAGCAGCTTATACGGAGTAAGCTCCTACAATGAGCAGTTCTTC
CASSLYGVSSYNEQFF
>.|few|TRBV5-1|TRBJ2-5
TGCGCCAGCAGCGGCGAGGGGTGGCAAGAGACCCAGTACTTC
CASSGEGWQETQYF
>.|.|TRBV5-1|TRBJ2-3
TGCGCCAGCAGCTTCGGACCTGTAACAGATACGCAGTATTTT
CASSFGPVTDTQYF
>.|few|TRBV5-1|TRBJ2-7
TGCGCCAGCAGCTTGAACACCTACGAGCAGTACTTC
CASSLNTYEQYF
>TRBD2|few|TRBV10-3|TRBJ2-7
TGTGCCATCAGGATAGCGGGAGGGGGCTCCTACGAGCAGTACTTC
CAIRIAGGGSYEQYF
>.|.|TRBV11-1|TRBJ1-6
TGTGCCAGCAGCTTAGGACGGCCGGGGTATAATTCACCCCTCCACTTT
CASSLGRPGYNSPLHF
>.|few|TRBV7-8|TRBJ2-6
TGTGCCAGCAGCTCGCTCTACATAGCCGGGGCCAACGTCCTGACTTTC
CASSSLYIAGANVLTF
>.|.|TRBV27|TRBJ1-5
TGTGCCAGCAGCCCCGGACCGTTTAGCAATCAGCCCCAGCATTTT
CASSPGPFSNQPQHF
>TRBD1|many|TRBV19|TRBJ1-1
TGTGCCAGTAGTACCCCGACAGGGAAGAGGACTGAAGCTTTCTTT
CASSTPTGKRTEAFF
>.|.|TRBV20-1|TRBJ2-4
TGCAGTGCTGGGAACGGCAGGGGAGTTGAGAACATTCAGTACTTC
CSAGNGRGVENIQYF
>.|.|TRBV6-5|TRBJ2-1
TGTGCCAGCAGTTACCGGGCCTCCACGAGGGAGGAGCAGTTCTTC
CASSYRASTREEQFF
>TRBD1|.|TRBV29-1|TRBJ2-5
TGCAGCGTTGAAGGGGACAGGGGTGAAGAGACCCAGTACTTC
CSVEGDRGEETQYF
>.|.|TRBV5-1|TRBJ2-1
TGCGCCAGCAGCATACGTTTGACAGGTCGTGAGCAGTTCTTC
CASSIRLTGREQFF
>TRBD1|many|TRBV4-1|TRBJ1-1
TGCGCCAGCAGCCAAGTCCCCTGGACAGGAAACACTGAAGCTTTCTTT
CASSQVPWTGNTEAFF
>.|few|TRBV20-1|TRBJ2-7
TGCAGTGCTAGAGAGCCACTACAGGGGCAGTACTTC
CSAREPLQGQYF
>.|few|TRBV11-2|TRBJ1-5
TGTGCCAGCAGCTGGGGCTGGGATCAGCCCCAGCATTTT
CASSWGWDQPQHF
>.|.|TRBV18|TRBJ2-1
TGTGCCAGCTCACCAGGCTACTACAATGAGCAGTTCTTC
CASSPGYYNEQFF
>TRBD2|.|TRBV3-1|TRBJ2-1
TGTGCCAGCAACCAAAACCGGGGACTAGCGAATGAGCAGTTCTTC
CASNQNRGLANEQFF
>.|.|TRBV5-5|TRBJ2-6
TGTGCCAGCAGCTTGGAGGGGCTAGCAGCCAACGTCCTGACTTTC
CASSLEGLAANVLTF
>.|.|TRBV5-1|TRBJ2-7
TGCGCCAGCAGCTGGCCTCTACACCCATCTAACTACGAGCAGTACTTC
CASSWPLHPSNYEQYF
>TRBD1|many|TRBV29-1|TRBJ1-1
TGCAGCGTTGCCCCCTTCGACAGGGCGAACACTGAAGCTTTCTTT
CSVAPFDRANTEAFF
>TRBD2|.|TRBV5-1|TRBJ2-1
TGCGCCAGCAGCCTGACGGGACTAGAGGGCTACAATGAGCAGTTCTTC
CASSLTGLEGYNEQFF
>.|.|TRBV7-3|TRBJ1-2
TGTGCCAGCAGCGAGCGGGGGCTCTATGGCTACACCTTC
CASSERGLYGYTF
>.|.|TRBV6-6|TRBJ2-1
TGTGCCAGCAGTTACGAGCCCCAGACTAGTTTTAATGAGCAGTTCTTC
CASSYEPQTSFNEQFF
>TRBD2|.|TRBV27|TRBJ2-5
TGTGCCAGCAGTTTAGGGCTAGCGGGAGGAATGGGGGAAGAGACCCAGTACTTC
CASSLGLAGGMGEETQYF
>TRBD1|few|TRBV18|TRBJ1-1
TGTGCCAGCTCTACGACAGGGGAAACTGAAGCTTTCTTT
CASSTTGETEAFF
>TRBD1|few|TRBV14|TRBJ2-7
TGTGCCAGCAGCCTCCGGGACAGCTACGAGCAGTACTTC
CASSLRDSYEQYF
>.|few|TRBV12-3/TRBV12-4|TRBJ2-1
TGTGCCAGCAGTTTTAGCCCCCCAGGGCAACTTCACAATGAGCAGTTCTTC
CASSFSPPGQLHNEQFF
>TRBD2|.|TRBV29-1|TRBJ2-3
TGCAGCGTTGAAATGCGGGAGATTAGCACAGATACGCAGTATTTT
CSVEMREISTDTQYF
>.|many|TRBV4-2|TRBJ2-7
TGTGCCAGCAGCCAAGGGCGGGGTCCTTACGAGCAGTACTTC
CASSQGRGPYEQYF
>.|few|TRBV7-6|TRBJ2-2
TGTGCCAGCAGCTTGGCGAGCGGGGAGGGGGTCACCGGGGAGCTGTTTTTT
CASSLASGEGVTGELFF
>TRBD2|.|TRBV3-1|TRBJ2-1
TGTGCCAGCAGCCAAGATCAAGAACAAGCCACCACCCACGCGGCTAGCGGGAGGCTTAATGAGCAGTTCTTC
CASSQDQEQATTHAASGRLNEQFF
>.|few|TRBV20-1|TRBJ2-7
TGCAGTGCTAGTTCAGGTACCCTAGGGAGCTCCTACGAGCAGTACTTC
CSASSGTLGSSYEQYF
>.|few|TRBV5-1|TRBJ1-2
TGCGCCAGCAGCTCAGACGGCGAGACCTATGGCTACACCTTC
CASSSDGETYGYTF
>TRBD1|many|TRBV3-1|TRBJ1-1
TGTGCCAGCAGCCAATTATCCGTGCAGGGGGTCTTCACTGAAGCTTTCTTT
CASSQLSVQGVFTEAFF
>TRBD1|few|TRBV12-3/TRBV12-4|TRBJ2-1
TGTGCCCACCTCCCGACAGGGATCAATGAGCAGTTCTTC
CAHLPTGINEQFF
>.|.|TRBV10-3|TRBJ2-3
TGTGCCATCAGTGAGTCGGACGGGCCGAACACAGATACGCAGTATTTT
CAISESDGPNTDTQYF
>TRBD2|.|TRBV7-9|TRBJ2-7
TGTGCCAGCAGCTCTACTAAGGCCGGGACTAGCGGGATTACTAACTCCTACGAGCAGTACTTC
CASSSTKAGTSGITNSYEQYF
>.|.|TRBV25-1|TRBJ2-1
TGTGCCAGCAGAGCGGTCTCCTACAATGAGCAGTTCTTC
CASRAVSYNEQFF
>TRBD1|few|TRBV12-3/TRBV12-4|TRBJ2-2
TGTGCCAGCAGTCGACAGGGGGCGAACACCGGGGAGCTGTTTTTT
CASSRQGANTGELFF
>TRBD2|.|TRBV9|TRBJ2-1
TGTGCCAGCAGCGTAGCTACTAGCGGTGACTACAATGAGCAGTTCTTC
CASSVATSGDYNEQFF
>TRBD1|.|TRBV7-9|TRBJ2-5
TGTGCCAGCAGCTATGAACAGGGGATTGAGACCCAGTACTTC
CASSYEQGIETQYF
>TRBD1|once|TRBV2|TRBJ1-6
TGTGCCAGCAGAAGACAGGGGAGCTCCTATAATTCACCCCTCCACTTT
CASRRQGSSYNSPLHF
>.|.|TRBV6-6|TRBJ1-5
TGTGCCAGCACCACACTAGGGGGGCGAAGTCAGCCCCAGCATTTT
CASTTLGGRSQPQHF
>.|.|TRBV19|TRBJ2-3
TGTGCCAGTAGTACACAGGGGGGGACAGATACGCAGTATTTT
CASSTQGGTDTQYF
>TRBD1|few|TRBV27|TRBJ1-5
TGTGCCAGCAGTTCGAGAGCAGGGGGCACGAGCAATCAGCCCCAGCATTTT
CASSSRAGGTSNQPQHF
>TRBD1|many|TRBV9|TRBJ1-4
TGTGCCAGCAGCGGGGACAGTGGCGAAAAACTGTTTTTT
CASSGDSGEKLFF
>.|.|TRBV24-1|TRBJ2-2
TGTGCCACCAGTGAAAGACCAACACCGCTTGGAAAGACCAACACCGGGGAGCTGTTTTTT
CATSERPTPLGKTNTGELFF
>TRBD2|.|TRBV3-1|TRBJ2-5
TGTGCCAGCAGCCCAAGAAGGGCTAGCGGGGAGCAGGGGACCCAGTACTTC
CASSPRRASGEQGTQYF
>.|few|TRBV12-3/TRBV12-4|TRBJ2-1
TGTGCCAGCATTCCTCGGGAAGGAGGGAATGAGCAGTTCTTC
CASIPREGGNEQFF
>.|.|TRBV7-7|TRBJ2-1
TGTGCTAGCAGCTTAGCGCTAGTCAATGAGCAGTTCTTC
CASSLALVNEQFF
>.|few|TRBV7-2|TRBJ2-3
TGTGCCAGCAGCTTAGGAGGGGCAGATACGCAGTATTTT
CASSLGGADTQYF
>.|few|TRBV12-3/TRBV12-4|TRBJ2-3
TGTGCCCTTGGGCACAGTTACACAGATACGCAGTATTTT
CALGHSYTDTQYF